This entry is about one T cell receptor (beta chain). What it binds is unknown. This sample stems from a study of breast tumors, draining lymph nodes, adjacent tissues. Study observations and caveats: Tumor TCR diversity was below lymph nodes but above nontumor tissue. The data were judged consistent with most tumor T cells coming from lymph node and expanding in tumor. That most tumor T cells come from lymph nodes remained unproven. Luminal-like breast cancer showed significantly greater tumor-nontumor repertoire similarity than basal-like breast cancer did.

Breast cancer patients provided tissue from their axillary draining lymph nodes. TCRdb reprocessed the multiplex PCR reads with MiXCR, giving one entry per CDR3 protein. The sample has fewer than 300,000 distinct CDR3 sequences, approximately 31% seen once. Material: axillary lymph node tissue. The sequence was obtained from a female donor with breast cancer. Some clones in this sample may be carry-over from other donors' samples.

The CDR3 nucleotides are TGCGCCAGCGACGGGGGAGGCTACACCTTC. This encodes CASDGGGYTF. The chain joins TRBV5-1 to TRBJ1-2, with D possibly matching TRBD1 (5 bases). The CDR3 runs to 10 residues. CDR1 and CDR2 from the germline V gene are SGHRS and YFSETQ. V was clipped by 7 bases and J by 8 bases, with 9 bases between them. Full variable domain (missing parts from reference TRBV5-1 and TRBJ1-2): KAGVTQTPRYLIKTRGQQVTLSCSPISGHRSVSWYQQTPGQGLQFLFEYFSETQRNKGNFPGRFSGRQFSNSRSEMNVSTLELGDSALYLCASDGGGYTFGSGTRLTVV.